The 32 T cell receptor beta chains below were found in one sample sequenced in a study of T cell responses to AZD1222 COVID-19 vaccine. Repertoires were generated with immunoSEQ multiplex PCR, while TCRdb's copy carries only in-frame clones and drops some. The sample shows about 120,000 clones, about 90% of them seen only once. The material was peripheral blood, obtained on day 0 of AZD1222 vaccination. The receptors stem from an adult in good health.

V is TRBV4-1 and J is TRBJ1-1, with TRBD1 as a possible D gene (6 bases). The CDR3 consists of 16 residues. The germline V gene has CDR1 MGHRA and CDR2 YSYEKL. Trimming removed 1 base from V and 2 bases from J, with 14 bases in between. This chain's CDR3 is CASSQAPGQSNTEAFF. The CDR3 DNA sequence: TGCGCCAGCAGCCAAGCCCCCGGACAGTCTAACACTGAAGCTTTCTTT.

CDR3 sequence: CASSLLIGDTQYF. CDR3 DNA: TGTGCCAGCAGCCTCCTGATCGGAGATACGCAGTATTTT. J is TRBJ2-3 and V is TRBV7-3; D is unclear. The germline V gene has CDR1 SGHTA and CDR2 FQGTGA. The CDR3 spans 13 residues. V lost 5 bases and J 5 bases, leaving 11 bases between the germline ends.

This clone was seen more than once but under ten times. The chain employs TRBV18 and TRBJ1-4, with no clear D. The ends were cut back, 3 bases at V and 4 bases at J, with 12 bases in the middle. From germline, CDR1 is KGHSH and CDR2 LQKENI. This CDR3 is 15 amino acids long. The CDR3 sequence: CASSPPSSLNEKLFF. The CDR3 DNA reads TGTGCCAGCTCACCGCCCTCCAGCCTTAATGAAAAACTGTTTTTT.

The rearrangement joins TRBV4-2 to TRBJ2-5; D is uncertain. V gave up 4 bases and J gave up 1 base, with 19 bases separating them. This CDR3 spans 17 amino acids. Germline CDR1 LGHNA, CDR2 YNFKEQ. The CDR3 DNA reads TGTGCCAGCAGCCCCAGATCTGGGCCCTCCTCCCAAGAGACCCAGTACTTC. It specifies CASSPRSGPSSQETQYF.

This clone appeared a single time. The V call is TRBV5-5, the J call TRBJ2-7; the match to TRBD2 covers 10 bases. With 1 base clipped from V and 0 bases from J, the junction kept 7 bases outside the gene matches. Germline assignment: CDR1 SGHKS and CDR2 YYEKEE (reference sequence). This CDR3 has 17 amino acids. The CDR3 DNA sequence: TGTGCCAGCAGCTTGTTTAGCGGGGGGTTTAGCTCCTACGAGCAGTACTTC. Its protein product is CASSLFSGGFSSYEQYF.

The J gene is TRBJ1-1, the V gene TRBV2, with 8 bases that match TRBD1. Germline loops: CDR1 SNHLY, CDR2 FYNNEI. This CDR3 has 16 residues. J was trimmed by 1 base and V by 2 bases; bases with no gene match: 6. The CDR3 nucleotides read TGTGCCAGCAGTGAACGCAGGGGGCGCCCGAACACTGAAGCTTTCTTT. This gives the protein CASSERRGRPNTEAFF. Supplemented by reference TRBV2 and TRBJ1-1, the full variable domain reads EPEVTQTPSHQVTQMGQEVILRCVPISNHLYFYWYRQILGQKVEFLVSFYNNEISEKSEIFDDQFSVERPDGSNFTLKIRSTKLEDSAMYFCASSERRGRPNTEAFFGQGTRLTVV.

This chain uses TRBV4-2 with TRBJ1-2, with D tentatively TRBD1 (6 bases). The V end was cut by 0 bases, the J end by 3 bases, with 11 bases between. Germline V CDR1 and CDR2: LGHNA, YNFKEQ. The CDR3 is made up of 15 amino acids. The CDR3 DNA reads TGTGCCAGCAGCCAAGATATCGGACAGCACTATGGCTACACCTTC. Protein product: CASSQDIGQHYGYTF.

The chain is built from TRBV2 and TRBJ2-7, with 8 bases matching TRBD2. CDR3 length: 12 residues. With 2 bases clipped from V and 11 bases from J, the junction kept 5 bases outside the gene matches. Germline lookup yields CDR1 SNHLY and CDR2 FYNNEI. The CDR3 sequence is CASSERGTSEYF. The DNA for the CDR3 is TGTGCCAGCAGTGAAAGAGGGACTAGTGAGTACTTC.

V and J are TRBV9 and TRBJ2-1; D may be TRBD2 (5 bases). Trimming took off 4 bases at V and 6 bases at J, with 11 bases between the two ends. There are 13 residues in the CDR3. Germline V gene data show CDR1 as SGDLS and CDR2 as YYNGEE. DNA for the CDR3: TGTGCCAGCAGCAGAGGGCCCGGCAATGAGCAGTTCTTC. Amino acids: CASSRGPGNEQFF.

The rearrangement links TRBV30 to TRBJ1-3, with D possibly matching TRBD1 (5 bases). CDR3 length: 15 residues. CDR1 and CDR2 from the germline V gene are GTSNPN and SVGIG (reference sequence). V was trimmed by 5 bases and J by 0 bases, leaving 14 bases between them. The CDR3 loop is CAWSRGSDSGNTIYF. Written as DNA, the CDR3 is TGTGCCTGGTCGCGGGGCAGCGACTCTGGAAACACCATATATTTT.

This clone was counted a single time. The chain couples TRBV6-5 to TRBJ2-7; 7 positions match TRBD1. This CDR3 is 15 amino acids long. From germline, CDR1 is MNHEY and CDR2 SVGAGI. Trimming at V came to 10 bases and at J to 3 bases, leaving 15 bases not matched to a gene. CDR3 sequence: CATRLRQGNYYEQYF. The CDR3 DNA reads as TGTGCCACCCGGCTTAGACAGGGAAACTACTACGAGCAGTACTTC.

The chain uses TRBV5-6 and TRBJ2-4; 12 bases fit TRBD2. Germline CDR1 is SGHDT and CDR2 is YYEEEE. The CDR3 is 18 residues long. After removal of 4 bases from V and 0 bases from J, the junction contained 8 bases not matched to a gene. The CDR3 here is CASSKAGLAGLAKNIQYF. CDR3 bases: TGTGCCAGCAGCAAGGCGGGACTAGCGGGCCTAGCCAAAAACATTCAGTACTTC.

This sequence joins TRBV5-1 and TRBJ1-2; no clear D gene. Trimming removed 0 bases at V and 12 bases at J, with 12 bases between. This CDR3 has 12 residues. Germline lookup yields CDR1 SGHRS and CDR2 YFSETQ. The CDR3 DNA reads TGCGCCAGCAGCTTGGGGCAGTCTGTCCACACCTTC. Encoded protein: CASSLGQSVHTF.

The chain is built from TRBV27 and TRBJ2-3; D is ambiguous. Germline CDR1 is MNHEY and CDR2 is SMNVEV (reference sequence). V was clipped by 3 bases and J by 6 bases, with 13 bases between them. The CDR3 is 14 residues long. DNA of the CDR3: TGTGCCAGCAGTTTTTCCCCTTTTTCGGATACGCAGTATTTT. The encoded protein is CASSFSPFSDTQYF.

DNA of the CDR3: TGTGCCAGCAGCAAAGAAGGGGACCAGCCCCAGCATTTT. The encoded protein is CASSKEGDQPQHF. The chain links TRBV21-1 to TRBJ1-5. TRBV21-1 has pseudogene status. This CDR3 comprises 13 residues.

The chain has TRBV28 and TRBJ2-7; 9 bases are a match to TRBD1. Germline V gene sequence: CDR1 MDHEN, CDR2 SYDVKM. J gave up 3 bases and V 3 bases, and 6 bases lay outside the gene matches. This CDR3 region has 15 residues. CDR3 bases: TGTGCCAGCAGTTTTCTAACAGGGGGCTTCTACGAGCAGTACTTC. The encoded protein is CASSFLTGGFYEQYF.

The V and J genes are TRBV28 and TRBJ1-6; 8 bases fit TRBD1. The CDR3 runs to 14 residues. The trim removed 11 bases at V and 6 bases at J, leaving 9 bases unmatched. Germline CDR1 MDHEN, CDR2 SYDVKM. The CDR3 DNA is TGTGCCGGCCGAGCTCAGGGGGCTAATTCACCCCTCCACTTT. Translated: CAGRAQGANSPLHF.

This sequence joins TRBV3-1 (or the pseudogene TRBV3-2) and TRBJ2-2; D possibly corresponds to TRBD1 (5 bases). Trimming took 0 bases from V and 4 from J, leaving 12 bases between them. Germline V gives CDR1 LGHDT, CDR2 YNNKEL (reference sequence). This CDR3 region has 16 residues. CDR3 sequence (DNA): TGTGCCAGCAGCCAAGAGAACGGACATCTCACCGGGGAGCTGTTTTTT. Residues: CASSQENGHLTGELFF.

The DNA of the CDR3 is TGTGCCAGCAGCCGAACCTACGAGCAGTACTTC. Its protein is CASSRTYEQYF. The J gene is TRBJ2-7, the V gene TRBV3-1 (or the pseudogene TRBV3-2); D remains unclear. The CDR3 loop spans 11 amino acids. Germline lookup yields CDR1 LGHDT and CDR2 YNNKEL (reference sequence). The V end was cut by 4 bases, the J end by 2 bases, with 3 bases between.

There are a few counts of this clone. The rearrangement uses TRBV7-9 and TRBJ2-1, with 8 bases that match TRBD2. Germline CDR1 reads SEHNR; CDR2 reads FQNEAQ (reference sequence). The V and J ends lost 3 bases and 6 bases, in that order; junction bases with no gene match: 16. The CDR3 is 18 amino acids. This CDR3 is CASSFPTSGDSLSNEQFF. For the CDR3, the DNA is TGTGCCAGCAGCTTTCCCACTAGCGGCGACTCCCTTAGCAATGAGCAGTTCTTC.

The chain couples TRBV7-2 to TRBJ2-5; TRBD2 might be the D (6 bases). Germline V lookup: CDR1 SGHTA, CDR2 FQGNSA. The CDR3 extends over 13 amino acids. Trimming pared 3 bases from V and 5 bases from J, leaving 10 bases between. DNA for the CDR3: TGTGCCAGCAGCTTGACTAGTCTTGAGACCCAGTACTTC. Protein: CASSLTSLETQYF.

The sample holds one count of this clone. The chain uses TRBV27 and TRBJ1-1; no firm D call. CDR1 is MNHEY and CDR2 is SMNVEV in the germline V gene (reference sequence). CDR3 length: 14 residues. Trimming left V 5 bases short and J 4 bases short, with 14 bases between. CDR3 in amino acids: CASSRHGGGTEAFF. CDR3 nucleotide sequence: TGTGCCAGCAGTAGGCATGGCGGCGGCACTGAAGCTTTCTTT.

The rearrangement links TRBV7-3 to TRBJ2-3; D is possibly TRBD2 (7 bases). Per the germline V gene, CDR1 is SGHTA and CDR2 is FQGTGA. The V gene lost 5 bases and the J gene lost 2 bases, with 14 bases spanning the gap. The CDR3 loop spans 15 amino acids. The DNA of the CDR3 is TGTGCCAGCAGCAGAAGGGGGGGCGACACAGATACGCAGTATTTT. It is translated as CASSRRGGDTDTQYF.

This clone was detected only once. CDR3 amino acids: CASSAPLGDRGQVRGYTF. As DNA, the CDR3 is TGTGCCAGCAGTGCCCCTCTGGGGGACAGGGGGCAGGTTCGTGGCTACACCTTC. The chain employs TRBV6-1 and TRBJ1-2, with TRBD1 matching over 12 bases. Germline loops: CDR1 MNHNS, CDR2 SASEGT. This CDR3 has 18 residues. Trimming took 4 bases from V and 7 from J; bases not matched to a gene: 16.

The CDR3 nucleotides are TGTGCCAGCAGGGTGGGACAGGGACTGTCACCCCTCCACTTT. The encoded protein is CASRVGQGLSPLHF. J is TRBJ1-6 and V is TRBV2; 9 nucleotides line up with TRBD1. Germline values: CDR1 SNHLY, CDR2 FYNNEI. The CDR3 loop spans 14 amino acids. The V gene end was trimmed by 6 bases and the J gene end by 10 bases; junction bases not matched to a gene: 7.

The CDR3 is CASSPAGTSIDEQFF. As DNA, the CDR3 is TGTGCCAGCAGCCCTGCCGGGACTAGCATCGATGAGCAGTTCTTC. The rearrangement uses TRBV7-2 and TRBJ2-1; 9 bases match TRBD2. This CDR3 is built from 15 residues. With V trimmed by 5 bases and J by 8 bases, 10 bases remained unmatched. Germline V gene sequence: CDR1 SGHTA, CDR2 FQGNSA.

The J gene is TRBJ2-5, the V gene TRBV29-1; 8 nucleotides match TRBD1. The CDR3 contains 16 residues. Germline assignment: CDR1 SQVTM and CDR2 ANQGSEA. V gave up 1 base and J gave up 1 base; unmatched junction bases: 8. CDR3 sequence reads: CSVEGQGARLQETQYF. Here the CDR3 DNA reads TGCAGCGTTGAAGGCCAGGGGGCACGGCTCCAAGAGACCCAGTACTTC.

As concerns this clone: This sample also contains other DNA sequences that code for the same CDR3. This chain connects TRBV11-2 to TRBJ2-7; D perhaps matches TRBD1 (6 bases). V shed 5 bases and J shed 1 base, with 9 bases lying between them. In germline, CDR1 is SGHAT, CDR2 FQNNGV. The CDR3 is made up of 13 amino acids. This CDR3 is CASSPTGSYEQYF. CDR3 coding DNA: TGTGCCAGCAGCCCGACAGGATCCTACGAGCAGTACTTC.

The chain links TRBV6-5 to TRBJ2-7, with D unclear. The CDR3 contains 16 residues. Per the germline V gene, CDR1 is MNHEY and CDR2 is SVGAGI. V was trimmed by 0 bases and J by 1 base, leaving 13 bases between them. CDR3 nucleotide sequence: TGTGCCAGCAGTTACTCGGTGACTCGATCTTCCTACGAGCAGTACTTC. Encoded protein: CASSYSVTRSSYEQYF.

The CDR3 spells CASSLGTGSAYEQYF. CDR3 nucleotides: TGCGCCAGCAGCTTAGGGACAGGATCTGCCTACGAGCAGTACTTC. The V call is TRBV5-1, the J call TRBJ2-7; TRBD1 agrees at 8 bases. Germline V gene sequence: CDR1 SGHRS, CDR2 YFSETQ. CDR3 length: 15 amino acids. V lost 2 bases and J lost 2; bases outside the gene matches: 6.

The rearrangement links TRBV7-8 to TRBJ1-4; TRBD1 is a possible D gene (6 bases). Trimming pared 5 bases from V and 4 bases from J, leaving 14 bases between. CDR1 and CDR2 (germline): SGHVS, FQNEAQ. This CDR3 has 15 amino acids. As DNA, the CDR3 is TGTGCCAGCAGCATAGTTGGACAGTATAATGAAAAACTGTTTTTT. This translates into CASSIVGQYNEKLFF. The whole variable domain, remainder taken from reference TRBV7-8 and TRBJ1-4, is GAGVSQSPRYKVAKRGQDVALRCDPISGHVSLFWYQQALGQGPEFLTYFQNEAQLDKSGLPSDRFFAERPEGSVSTLKIQRTQQEDSAVYLCASSIVGQYNEKLFFGSGTQLSVL.

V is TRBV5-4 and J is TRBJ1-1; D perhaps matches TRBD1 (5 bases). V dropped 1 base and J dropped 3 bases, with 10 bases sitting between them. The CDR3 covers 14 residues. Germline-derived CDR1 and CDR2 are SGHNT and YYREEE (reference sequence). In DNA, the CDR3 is TGTGCCAGCAGCTTGAAGGGGATCCACACTGAAGCTTTCTTT. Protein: CASSLKGIHTEAFF.